The T cell receptor beta chain described here comes from a study of human T cells and chemical hapten exposure. CDR3 size: 14 residues. The germline V and J ends were trimmed by 4 bases and 2 bases, with 15 bases remaining between them. Germline values: CDR1 SQVTM, CDR2 ANQGSEA. Time point indicated: patch test 2, 6 weeks after DPC sensitization. The treatment was: therapeutic diphenylcyclopropenone sensitization with weekly scalp DPC. TCRdb re-called the RACE reads through MiXCR, storing one row per CDR3 protein. This table holds 70,000 to 90,000 distinct CDR3 sequences, over 9.5% found once. This clonotype was seen more than once but under ten times.

This TCR was recovered from a woman between 45 and 60 years old with alopecia areata. Some clones in this sample may be carry-over from other donors' samples. Sequencing used whole blood, obtained in connection with sensitization to the hapten diphenylcyclopropenone (DPC). This chain uses TRBV29-1 with TRBJ2-7; D possibly corresponds to TRBD1 (5 bases). The CDR3, as DNA: TGCAGCGTTGGAAAAATCGGACAACCCTACGAGCAGTACTTC. Residues: CSVGKIGQPYEQYF.